The present entry profiles one TCR beta chain with its context. This clonotype was seen repeatedly, ten times or more. Its recognized antigen is unknown. Per-nucleotide qualities are absent, and no much larger clonotype sits a single base away. Genomic DNA was extracted from bulk tumor tissue and used as the TCR template, and approximately 600 ng gDNA was amplified per sample. Multiple biopsies per primary tumor were taken during surgery, spaced as far apart as possible within the tumor mass. The study cohort was described as untreated, and the patients were newly diagnosed NSCLC cases having curative surgery. The donor group was made up of over 14 newly diagnosed non-small cell lung cancer patients undergoing surgery with curative intent. Resected tumor masses were reviewed by two independent pathologists. Only DNA and RNA samples of high quality went on to sequencing. This sample was taken from a study of immune heterogeneity within non-small cell lung tumors (dated by TCRdb to the late 2010s). Describing the broader study: By histology, a handful of squamous cell carcinomas, nine to ten non-squamous carcinomas and 1 tumor not otherwise specified were included. For mutant peptides 8 to 11 amino acids long, netMHCpan-3.0 predicted neoantigen binding to the HLA alleles of each patient. TCR repertoire analysis included roughly 60 tumor loci from 15 patients, whereas transcriptome data included only roughly 40 loci from 11 to 13 patients. Whole-exome sequencing, RNA-seq and TCR beta repertoire sequencing were combined for multiple spatially distinct regions from each NSCLC tumor so that intratumoral immune heterogeneity could be examined. The full study reports these points: Local T-cell repertoire clonality showed a statistically significant but moderate positive correlation with local tumor mutational burden (R 0.3 to 0.35). High-frequency TCR beta clonotypes were found to be largely distinct between individual patients. Within a patient, the same dominant CDR3B clonotypes appeared at multiple loci, but different tumor locations also contained unique high-frequency clones.

Per the germline V gene, WSHSY is the CDR1 and SAAADI is the CDR2. The junction shows trimming of 7 bases on V and 2 bases on J, plus 12 bases between the germline ends. The CDR3 goes from the cysteine to the phenylalanine over 14 residues. Only the CDR3 region is kept as DNA, spanning 42 bases read in frame from base 1. A multiplex PCR system amplified the TCR beta CDR3 region, with a first 10-cycle round using 32 V-gene forward and 13 J-gene reverse primers. First-round PCR used a QIAGEN Multiplex PCR Kit, and primer sequences were filed in Chinese patent CN105087789A. In a second PCR round, Illumina universal primers were added with the Phusion High-Fidelity PCR Kit. The TCR libraries underwent paired-end sequencing with a read length of 151 bp on the Illumina HiSeq X Ten platform. The original pipeline was this. Cutadapt was used to discard reads without multiplex PCR primers, PEAR merged the read pairs, and MiXCR with default settings called the CDR3 regions. Repertoire diversity was assessed by Shannon entropy, and clonality was calculated as one minus the Shannon entropy divided by the ln of the count of productive unique sequences. Clonotypes present at frequencies of at least 0.5% were defined as dominant or high-frequency T-cell clones. TCRdb cleaned the public reads at Q25 with fastp, built clones with MiXCR and kept in-frame beta chains. Each record represents a unique CDR3 protein, reported with the most common genes and DNA among its rows. The V and J calls follow TCRdb's processing rather than the paper's. The sample table records around 9,800 distinct CDR3 sequences; 15% to 20% of these occur just once. The ten top clones hold approximately 4% of the sample.

The sequence links TRBV10-2 to TRBJ2-1; the D gene may be TRBD1 or TRBD2, since each aligns over 6 bases. The specimen sequenced was lung tumor tissue. This clonotype was sampled from a man in his 60s with non-small cell lung cancer. The CDR3 in this case is CASTEGEAYNEQFF. The sequenced DNA: TGCGCCAGCACGGAGGGGGAAGCCTACAATGAGCAGTTCTTC.